This section outlines one T cell receptor beta chain sequence together with its context. The sample belongs to a study of T cell repertoires in cytomegalovirus infection. Using its own MiXCR run on the reads, TCRdb lists one record per CDR3 protein. The table includes 300,000 to 450,000 distinct CDR3 sequences, around a sixth detected once. This CDR3 has 13 residues. V gave up 0 bases and J gave up 8 bases; unmatched junction bases: 2. In germline, CDR1 is SGHVS, CDR2 FNYEAQ. Sequencing used PBMCs. This TCR was sampled from a human donor in good health (CMV status not recorded). Some clones in this sample may be carry-over from other donors' samples. The rearrangement joins TRBV7-6 to TRBJ2-5; TRBD1 agrees at 8 bases. In nucleotides, the CDR3 is TGTGCCAGCAGCTTAGCGGACAGGGAAACCCAGTACTTC. It is translated as CASSLADRETQYF.